The next 15 T cell receptor beta chains were all read from a single sample in a study of glioma-infiltrating T cells. The iRepertoire nested amplicon-rescue multiplex PCR amplified TCR alpha and beta CDR3s from RNA. MiXCR was run by TCRdb on the multiplex PCR reads, yielding one entry per CDR3 protein. Among 160,000 or so distinct CDR3 sequences listed, more than 35% were seen once. Sequencing input: glioma tissue, nonneoplastic brain tissue, or PBMCs (not recorded which). The receptor source for this set is a human donor with low-grade glioma or glioblastoma, undergoing nonglioma brain surgery, or in good health (not recorded which).

The chain combines TRBV7-2 with TRBJ2-7, with D maybe TRBD1 (5 bases). Deletions cut 6 bases from V and 0 bases from J, with 15 bases between. The CDR3 is 15 amino acids. The germline V gene encodes CDR1 SGHTA and CDR2 FQGNSA. The CDR3: CASSSGWARSYEQYF. CDR3 coding DNA: TGTGCCAGCAGTTCAGGGTGGGCGCGCTCCTACGAGCAGTACTTC.

This clonotype has just a few counts. The chain carries TRBV7-2 and TRBJ2-6; TRBD1 is a possible D gene (5 bases). This CDR3 comprises 16 residues. Per the germline V gene, CDR1 is SGHTA and CDR2 is FQGNSA. Trimming pared 2 bases from V and 0 bases from J, leaving 8 bases between. The CDR3 reads CASSLRQFSGANVLTF. DNA of the CDR3: TGTGCCAGCAGCTTAAGACAGTTCTCTGGGGCCAACGTCCTGACTTTC.

Comments on this clonotype: Just one base apart from a much larger clone, this may be a read error. This chain joins TRBV10-3 and TRBJ2-3; D not resolved. Germline values: CDR1 ENHRY, CDR2 SYGVKD. The CDR3 runs 13 residues. The CDR3 nucleotides read TGTGCCACCAGTCCAGTCGCCCTAGATACGCAGTATTTT. The encoded protein is CATSPVALDTQYF.

This clonotype was counted many times. The chain employs TRBV20-1 and TRBJ2-7; D remains unclear. V shed 1 base and J shed 2 bases, with 9 bases lying between them. The CDR3 runs to 13 residues. CDR1 DFQATT and CDR2 SNEGSKA come from the germline V gene (reference sequence). CDR3 loop: CSARALAAYEQYF. DNA for the CDR3: TGCAGTGCTAGAGCGTTAGCTGCCTACGAGCAGTACTTC.

This clonotype has just a few counts. This rearrangement joins TRBV28 to TRBJ2-2; D possibly corresponds to TRBD1 (6 bases). The germline V gene has CDR1 MDHEN and CDR2 SYDVKM. V lost 5 bases, J lost 6 bases, and 19 bases lay in between. The CDR3 spans 16 residues. The CDR3 DNA reads as TGTGCCAGCAGTACACCGACAGGCTACGACCCCGGGGAGCTGTTTTTT. It codes for CASSTPTGYDPGELFF.

The rearrangement links TRBV5-1 to TRBJ2-7, with unresolved D. Germline V gene sequence: CDR1 SGHRS, CDR2 YFSETQ. Trimming stripped 1 base from V and 6 bases from J, with 11 bases between. The CDR3 consists of 13 residues. The CDR3 nucleotides read TGCGCCAGCAGCTTGACCCAGGTGACCGAGCAGTACTTC. It encodes CASSLTQVTEQYF.

V usage is TRBV5-1 and J usage is TRBJ2-7; D perhaps matches TRBD1 (5 bases). The CDR3 contains 14 residues. Germline V gene data show CDR1 as SGHRS and CDR2 as YFSETQ. Trimming cost V 4 bases and J 0 bases, with 11 bases left between them. The CDR3 region has the DNA TGCGCCAGCAGCCCGTCGACAGTCTCCTACGAGCAGTACTTC. Protein product: CASSPSTVSYEQYF.

There are many counts of this clonotype. The rearrangement links TRBV28 to TRBJ2-7; 7 bases match TRBD1. Per germline, CDR1 MDHEN and CDR2 SYDVKM. The J segment lost 5 bases and the V segment lost 10 bases, leaving 14 bases of the junction unmatched. The CDR3 runs 14 residues. CDR3 DNA: TGTGCCACTACAATTCTGACAGGGTACCACGAGCAGTACTTC. It yields the protein CATTILTGYHEQYF.

This clonotype was seen a single time. Germline is not matched at one junction end, which may reflect a read error. The rearrangement links TRBV25-1 to TRBJ1-1; 7 nucleotides match TRBD1. The CDR3 extends over 14 amino acids. Per the germline V gene, CDR1 is MGHDK and CDR2 is SYGVNS. The CDR3 spells CASKRGGTGTEDFF. The CDR3 DNA is TGTGCAAGCAAGCGAGGGGGCACGGGGACTGAAGATTTCTTT.

Comments on this clonotype: Since a much larger clone is just one base distant, this may be a read error. This sequence joins TRBV6-1 and TRBJ2-7; no definite D call. The CDR3 covers 14 residues. Germline V gene data show CDR1 as MNHNS and CDR2 as SASEGT. V lost 7 bases, J lost 6 bases, and 19 bases lay in between. CDR3 in amino acids: CASTPKGFSGEQYF. In nucleotides, the CDR3 is TGTGCCAGCACCCCGAAAGGGTTTAGTGGCGAGCAGTACTTC.

In regard to this clonotype: Germline and junction disagree at one end, which may indicate a read error. The chain is built from TRBV25-1 and TRBJ2-3; TRBD1 might be the D (6 bases). Per germline, CDR1 MGHDK and CDR2 SYGVNS. CDR3 length: 16 amino acids. CDR3 nucleotides: TGTGCCAGGAGTGCGCCAGGACAGACATACACAGATACGCAGTATTTT. Its translation: CARSAPGQTYTDTQYF.

About this clonotype: At one end the junction does not follow the germline gene, possibly because of a read error. The chain employs TRBV6-9 and TRBJ1-1, with a tentative D call TRBD1 (5 bases). Looked up from germline, CDR1 is MNHGY and CDR2 is SVAAGI. The CDR3 contains 13 residues. CDR3 DNA: TGTGCAAGCACTAATTTGGTAGGGACTGAAGCTTTGTTT. This encodes CASTNLVGTEALF.

The V gene is TRBV28, the J gene TRBJ2-5; 10 nucleotides match TRBD2. The CDR3 is made up of 15 amino acids. Trimming took 9 bases from V and 0 from J; bases not matched to a gene: 7. Germline V gives CDR1 MDHEN, CDR2 SYDVKM. CDR3 nucleotides: TGTGCCAGAAGCCGACTAGCGGGCGACCAAGAGACCCAGTACTTC. Translation: CARSRLAGDQETQYF.

Of note for this clonotype: This may be a read error, as it is one base from a much larger clone. The V gene is TRBV29-1, the J gene TRBJ2-5; a weak D match, TRBD2 (5 bases). Germline lookup yields CDR1 SQVTM and CDR2 ANQGSEA. The CDR3 covers 13 residues. With 5 bases removed from V and 5 bases from J, the gap between germline ends came to 15 bases. Here the CDR3 reads CSVYELTGETQYF. CDR3 sequence (DNA): TGCAGCGTTTATGAGCTTACGGGGGAGACCCAGTACTTC.

A note on this clonotype: A single base separates this from a much larger clone, so it may be a read error. The chain combines TRBV20-1 with TRBJ2-3, with TRBD2 matching 10 bases. Germline trimming cut 5 bases from V and 6 bases from J; bases unmatched to any gene: 20. Germline V lookup: CDR1 DFQATT, CDR2 SNEGSKA (reference sequence). The CDR3 runs to 18 residues. The CDR3 nucleotides are TGCAGTGCTGGTTCCTCCTGGGCGGGAGCGGGAGGGATGGATACGCAGTATTTT. Amino acids: CSAGSSWAGAGGMDTQYF.